This T cell receptor (beta chain) originates from a study of T cells in Graves' hyperthyroidism and ophthalmopathy. The CDR3 spans 16 residues. Trimming took off 2 bases at V and 5 bases at J, with 16 bases between the two ends. From germline, CDR1 is SGHDT and CDR2 YYEEEE. The CDR3 regions of TCR beta were amplified from RNA transcripts. HTBI primers drove first-round RT-PCR of the TCR CDR3. TCRdb used MiXCR to reprocess the multiplex PCR reads, holding one entry per CDR3 protein. The sample consists of about 690,000 distinct CDR3 sequences, approximately 15% of them appearing once. Study observations and caveats: Ophthalmopathy was told apart from stable hyperthyroidism by a 13 V-J model. Onset of ophthalmopathy came a median around 6.5 months after the model predicted it.

In this sample, this clonotype turned up a few times. The antigen remains unidentified. Absent ophthalmopathy progression within 18 months defined stable Graves' hyperthyroidism. Fresh peripheral blood, about 10 ml of it, supplied the PBMCs. The specimen was blood. The rearrangement uses TRBV5-6 and TRBJ1-4; TRBD1 is a possible D gene (5 bases). The sequence was obtained from a man in his fifties or sixties with Graves' hyperthyroidism. CDR3 sequence (DNA): TGTGCCAGCAGCTTCTCGCCGACAGCCTTCAATGAAAAACTGTTTTTT. Residues: CASSFSPTAFNEKLFF.